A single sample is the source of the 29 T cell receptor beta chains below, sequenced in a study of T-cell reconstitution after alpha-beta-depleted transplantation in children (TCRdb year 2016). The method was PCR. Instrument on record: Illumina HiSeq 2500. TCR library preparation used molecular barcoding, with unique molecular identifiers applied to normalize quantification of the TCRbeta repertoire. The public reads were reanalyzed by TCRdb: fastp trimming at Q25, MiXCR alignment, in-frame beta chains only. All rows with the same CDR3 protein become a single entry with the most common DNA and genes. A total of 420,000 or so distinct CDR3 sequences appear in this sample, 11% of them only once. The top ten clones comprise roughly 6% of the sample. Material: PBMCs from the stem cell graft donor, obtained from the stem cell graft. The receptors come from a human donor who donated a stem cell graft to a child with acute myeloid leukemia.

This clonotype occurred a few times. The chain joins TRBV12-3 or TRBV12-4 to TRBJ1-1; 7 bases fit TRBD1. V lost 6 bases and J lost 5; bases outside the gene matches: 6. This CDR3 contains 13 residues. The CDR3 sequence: CASRYRGGTEAFF. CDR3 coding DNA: TGTGCCAGCAGATACAGGGGTGGAACTGAAGCTTTCTTT.

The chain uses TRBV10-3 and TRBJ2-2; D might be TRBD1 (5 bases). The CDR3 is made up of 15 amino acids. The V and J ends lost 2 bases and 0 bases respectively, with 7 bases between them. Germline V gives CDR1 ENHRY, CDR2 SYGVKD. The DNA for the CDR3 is TGTGCCATCAGTGAGGGGGCTTCGAACACCGGGGAGCTGTTTTTT. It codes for CAISEGASNTGELFF.

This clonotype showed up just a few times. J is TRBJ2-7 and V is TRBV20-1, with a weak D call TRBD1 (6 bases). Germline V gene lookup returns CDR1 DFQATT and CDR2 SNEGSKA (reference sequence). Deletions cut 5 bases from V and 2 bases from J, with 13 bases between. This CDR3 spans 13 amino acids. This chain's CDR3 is CSAPDRSTYEQYF. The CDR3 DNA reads TGCAGTGCTCCGGACAGATCCACCTACGAGCAGTACTTC.

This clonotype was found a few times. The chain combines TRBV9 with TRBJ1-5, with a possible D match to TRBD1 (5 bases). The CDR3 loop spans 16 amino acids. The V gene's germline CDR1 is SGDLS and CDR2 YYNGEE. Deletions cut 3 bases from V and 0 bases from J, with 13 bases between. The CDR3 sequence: CASSGQQVYSNQPQHF. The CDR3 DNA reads TGTGCCAGCAGCGGGCAACAGGTCTATAGCAATCAGCCCCAGCATTTT.

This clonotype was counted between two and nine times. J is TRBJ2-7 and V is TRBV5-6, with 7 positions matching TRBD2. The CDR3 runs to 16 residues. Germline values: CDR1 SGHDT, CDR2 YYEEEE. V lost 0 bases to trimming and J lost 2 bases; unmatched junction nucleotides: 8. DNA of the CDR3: TGTGCCAGCAGCTTGGCATCCGGGACTACAACCTACGAGCAGTACGTC. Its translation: CASSLASGTTTYEQYV.

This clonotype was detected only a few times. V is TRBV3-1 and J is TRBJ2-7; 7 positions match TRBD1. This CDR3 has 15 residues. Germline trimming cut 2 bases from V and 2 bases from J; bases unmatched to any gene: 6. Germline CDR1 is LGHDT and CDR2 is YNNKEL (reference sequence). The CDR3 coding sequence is TGTGCCAGCAGCCAATTACCGGGACAGACCTACGAGCAGTACGTC. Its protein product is CASSQLPGQTYEQYV.

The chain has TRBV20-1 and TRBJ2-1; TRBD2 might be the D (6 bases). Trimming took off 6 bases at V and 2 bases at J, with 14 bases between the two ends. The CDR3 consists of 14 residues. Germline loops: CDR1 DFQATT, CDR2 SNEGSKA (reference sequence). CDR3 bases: TGCAGTGCCTCCCGGGGACTCCCCTACAATGAGCAGTTCTTC. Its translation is CSASRGLPYNEQFF.

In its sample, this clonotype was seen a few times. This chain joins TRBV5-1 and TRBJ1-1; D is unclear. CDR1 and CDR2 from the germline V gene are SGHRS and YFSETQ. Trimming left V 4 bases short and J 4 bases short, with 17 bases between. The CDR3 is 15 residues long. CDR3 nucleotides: TGCGCCAGCAGCGAAAAGAAAAGGTTTTTCACTGAAGCTTTCTTT. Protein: CASSEKKRFFTEAFF.

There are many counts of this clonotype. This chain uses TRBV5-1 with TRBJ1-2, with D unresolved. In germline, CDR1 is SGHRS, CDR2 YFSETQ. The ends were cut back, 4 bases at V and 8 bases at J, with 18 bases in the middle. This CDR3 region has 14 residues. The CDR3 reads CASSPESGLGGYTF. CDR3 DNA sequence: TGCGCCAGCAGCCCAGAGTCCGGCCTGGGGGGCTACACCTTC. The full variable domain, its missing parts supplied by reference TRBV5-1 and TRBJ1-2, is KAGVTQTPRYLIKTRGQQVTLSCSPISGHRSVSWYQQTPGQGLQFLFEYFSETQRNKGNFPGRFSGRQFSNSRSEMNVSTLELGDSALYLCASSPESGLGGYTFGSGTRLTVV.

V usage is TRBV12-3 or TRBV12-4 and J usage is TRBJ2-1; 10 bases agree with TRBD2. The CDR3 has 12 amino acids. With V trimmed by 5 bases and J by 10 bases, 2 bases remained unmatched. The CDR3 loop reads CASSQGLAEQFF. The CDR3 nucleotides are TGTGCCAGCAGTCAGGGACTAGCGGAGCAGTTCTTC.

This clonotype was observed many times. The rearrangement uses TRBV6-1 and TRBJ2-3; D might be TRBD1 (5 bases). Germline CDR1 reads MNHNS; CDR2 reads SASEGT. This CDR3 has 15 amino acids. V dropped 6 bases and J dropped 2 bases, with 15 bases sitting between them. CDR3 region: CASSRQGGFTDTQYF. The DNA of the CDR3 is TGTGCCAGCAGCCGCCAGGGCGGATTCACAGATACGCAGTATTTT.

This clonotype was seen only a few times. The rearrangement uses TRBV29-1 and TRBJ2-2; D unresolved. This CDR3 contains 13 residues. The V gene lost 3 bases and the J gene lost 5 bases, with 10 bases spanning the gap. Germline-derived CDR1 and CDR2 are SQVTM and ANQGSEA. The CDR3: CSVDRLGTGELFF. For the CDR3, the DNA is TGCAGCGTTGATCGGTTGGGTACCGGGGAGCTGTTTTTT.

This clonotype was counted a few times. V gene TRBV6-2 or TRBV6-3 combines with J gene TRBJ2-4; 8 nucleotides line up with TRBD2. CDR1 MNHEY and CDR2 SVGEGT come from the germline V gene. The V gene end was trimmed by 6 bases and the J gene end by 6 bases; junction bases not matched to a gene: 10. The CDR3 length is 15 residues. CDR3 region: CASSGMGLGSNIQYF. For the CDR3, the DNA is TGTGCCAGCAGCGGCATGGGACTAGGGTCAAACATTCAGTACTTC.

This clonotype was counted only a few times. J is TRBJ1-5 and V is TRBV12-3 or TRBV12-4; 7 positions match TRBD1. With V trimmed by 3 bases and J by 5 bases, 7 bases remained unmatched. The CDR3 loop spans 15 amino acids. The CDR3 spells CASSFDRVMDQPQHF. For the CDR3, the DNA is TGTGCCAGCAGTTTCGACAGGGTAATGGATCAGCCCCAGCATTTT.

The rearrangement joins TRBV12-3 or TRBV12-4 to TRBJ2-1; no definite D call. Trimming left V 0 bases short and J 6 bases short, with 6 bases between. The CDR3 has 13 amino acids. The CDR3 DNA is TGTGCCAGCAGTTTAGCCCGAAGCAATGAGCAGTTCTTC. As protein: CASSLARSNEQFF.

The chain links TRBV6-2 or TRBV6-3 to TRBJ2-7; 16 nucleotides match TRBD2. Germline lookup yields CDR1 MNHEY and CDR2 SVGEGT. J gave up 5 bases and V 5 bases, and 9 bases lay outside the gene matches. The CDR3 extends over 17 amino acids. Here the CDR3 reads CASSATGLAGGPDEQYF. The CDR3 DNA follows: TGTGCCAGCAGTGCGACGGGACTAGCGGGAGGGCCGGACGAGCAGTACTTC.

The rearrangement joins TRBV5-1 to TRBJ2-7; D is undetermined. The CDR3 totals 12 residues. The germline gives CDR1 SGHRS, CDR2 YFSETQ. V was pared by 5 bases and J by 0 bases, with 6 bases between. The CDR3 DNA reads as TGCGCCAGCAGGCTGAGCTCCTACGAGCAGTACTTC. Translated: CASRLSSYEQYF.

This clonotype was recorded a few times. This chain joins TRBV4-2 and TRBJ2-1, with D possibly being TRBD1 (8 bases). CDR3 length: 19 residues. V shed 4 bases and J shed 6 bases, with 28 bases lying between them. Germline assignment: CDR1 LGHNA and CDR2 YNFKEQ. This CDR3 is CASSLPNDRGLTNSNEQFF. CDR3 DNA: TGTGCCAGCAGCCTACCTAACGACAGGGGACTAACAAACAGCAATGAGCAGTTCTTC.

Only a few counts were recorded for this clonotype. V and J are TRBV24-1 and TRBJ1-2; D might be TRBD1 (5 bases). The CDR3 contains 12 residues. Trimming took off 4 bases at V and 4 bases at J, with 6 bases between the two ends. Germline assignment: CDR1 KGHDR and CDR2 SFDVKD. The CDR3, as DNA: TGTGCCACCAGTGACGACAGCTATGGCTACACCTTC. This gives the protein CATSDDSYGYTF.

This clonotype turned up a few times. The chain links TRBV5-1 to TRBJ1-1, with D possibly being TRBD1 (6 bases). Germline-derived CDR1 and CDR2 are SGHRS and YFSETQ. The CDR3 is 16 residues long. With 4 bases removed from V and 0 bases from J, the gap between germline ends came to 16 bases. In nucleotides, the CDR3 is TGCGCCAGCAGCCCCTCTCCACAGGGACTGAACACTGAAGCTTTCTTT. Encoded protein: CASSPSPQGLNTEAFF.

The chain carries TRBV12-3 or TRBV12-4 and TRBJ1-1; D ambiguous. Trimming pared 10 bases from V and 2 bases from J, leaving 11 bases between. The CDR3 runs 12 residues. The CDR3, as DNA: TGTGCCACCGAGGCGACAAACACTGAAGCTTTCTTT. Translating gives CATEATNTEAFF.

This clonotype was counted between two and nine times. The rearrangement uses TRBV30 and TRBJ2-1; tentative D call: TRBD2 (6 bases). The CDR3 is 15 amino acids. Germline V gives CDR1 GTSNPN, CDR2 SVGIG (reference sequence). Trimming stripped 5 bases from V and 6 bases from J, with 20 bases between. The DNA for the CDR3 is TGTGCCTGGGGTAGGACTACTCTAGCGTTCAATGAGCAGTTCTTC. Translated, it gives CAWGRTTLAFNEQFF.

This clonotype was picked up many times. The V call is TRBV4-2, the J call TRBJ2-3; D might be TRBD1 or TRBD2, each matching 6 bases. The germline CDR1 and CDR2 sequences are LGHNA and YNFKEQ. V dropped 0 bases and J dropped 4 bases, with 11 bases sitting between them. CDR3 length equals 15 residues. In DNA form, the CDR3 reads TGTGCCAGCAGCCAAGAAAGGGGGGCCGCAGATACGCAGTATTTT. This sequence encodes CASSQERGAADTQYF.

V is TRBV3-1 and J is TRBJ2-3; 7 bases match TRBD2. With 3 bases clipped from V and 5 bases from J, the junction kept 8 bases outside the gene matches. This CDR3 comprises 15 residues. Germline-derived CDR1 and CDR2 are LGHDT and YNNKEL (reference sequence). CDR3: CASSHAIAGIDTQYF. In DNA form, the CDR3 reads TGTGCCAGCAGCCATGCGATAGCGGGCATAGATACGCAGTATTTT.

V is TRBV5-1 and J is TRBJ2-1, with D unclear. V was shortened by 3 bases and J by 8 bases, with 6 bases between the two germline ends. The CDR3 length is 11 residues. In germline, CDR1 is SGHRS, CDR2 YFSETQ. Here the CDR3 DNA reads TGCGCCAGCAGCTCCCACGATGAGCAGTTCTTC. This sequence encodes CASSSHDEQFF.

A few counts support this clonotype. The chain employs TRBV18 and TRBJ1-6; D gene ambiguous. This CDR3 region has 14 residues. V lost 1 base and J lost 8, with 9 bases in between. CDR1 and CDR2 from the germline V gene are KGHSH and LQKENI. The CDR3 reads CASSPLGQDSPLHF. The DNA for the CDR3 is TGTGCCAGCTCACCACTCGGGCAGGATTCACCCCTCCACTTT.

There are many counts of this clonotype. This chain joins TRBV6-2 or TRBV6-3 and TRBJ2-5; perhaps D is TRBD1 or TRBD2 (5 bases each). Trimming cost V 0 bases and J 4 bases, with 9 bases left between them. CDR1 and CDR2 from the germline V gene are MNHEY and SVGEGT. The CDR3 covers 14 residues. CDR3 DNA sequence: TGTGCCAGCAGTTACTCGATTGGGGGAGAGACCCAGTACTTC. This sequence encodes CASSYSIGGETQYF.

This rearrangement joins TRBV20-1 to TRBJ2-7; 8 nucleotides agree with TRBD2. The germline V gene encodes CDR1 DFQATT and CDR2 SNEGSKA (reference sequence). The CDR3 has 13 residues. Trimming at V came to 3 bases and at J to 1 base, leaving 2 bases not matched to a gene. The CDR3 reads CSASGGRSYEQYF. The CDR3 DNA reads TGCAGTGCTAGCGGCGGGAGGTCCTACGAGCAGTACTTC.

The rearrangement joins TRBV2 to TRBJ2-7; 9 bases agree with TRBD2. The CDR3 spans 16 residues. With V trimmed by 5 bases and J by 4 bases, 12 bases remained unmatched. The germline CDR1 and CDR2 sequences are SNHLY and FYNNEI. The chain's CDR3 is CASSPPRTSETYEQYF. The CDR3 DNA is TGTGCCAGCAGTCCCCCCCGGACTAGCGAGACTTACGAGCAGTACTTC. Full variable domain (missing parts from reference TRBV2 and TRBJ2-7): EPEVTQTPSHQVTQMGQEVILRCVPISNHLYFYWYRQILGQKVEFLVSFYNNEISEKSEIFDDQFSVERPDGSNFTLKIRSTKLEDSAMYFCASSPPRTSETYEQYFGPGTRLTVT.